This T cell receptor (beta chain) was identified during a study of blood T cell repertoires in COVID-19. At the level of the study: The analysed material was cDNA or gDNA that came from T cells, B-cell-depleted T cells, or PBMCs.

Germline lookup yields CDR1 MDHEN and CDR2 SYDVKM. This CDR3 spans 14 amino acids. V was clipped by 3 bases and J by 7 bases, with 16 bases between them. Authors' methods: Amplifying reference gene primers gave estimates of nucleated cell counts. Clones were sequenced by immunoSEQ multiplex PCR, and TCRdb holds only the in-frame ones, with some missing. V and J calls plus clone size are reproduced from that table; the DNA served to infer D and trimming. The repertoire consists of over 250,000 clones, with over 80% occurring once and the leading ten covering 8.5% to 10%. Which cohort a participant joined came from the clinical history participants gave.

The sample was PBMCs or T cells enriched from blood (not recorded which). This sequence joins TRBV28 and TRBJ2-7; TRBD2 might be the D (5 bases). This sequence originates from a woman younger than 30 who had recovered from COVID-19. DNA for the CDR3: TGTGCCAGCAGTTTCCAAGCGGTACGTCGAGAGCAGTACTTC. It translates to CASSFQAVRREQYF.